This T cell receptor (beta chain) came from a study of blood T cell repertoires in COVID-19 (dated by TCRdb to about 2020). Background on the whole study: Collaborator samples came from the United States, Italy and Spain and covered acute and convalescent phases of COVID-19. The material from the prospective study consisted of cDNA or gDNA derived from T cells, B-cell-depleted T cells, or PBMCs. Deeply sampled blood TCRbeta repertoires from subjects exposed to, actively infected with, or recovered from COVID-19 were included in the dataset. The repertoires were released in a freely available public database intended as a resource for research on the immune response to SARS-CoV-2. The samples were drawn from two sources: the first 160 participants of the ongoing ImmuneRACE study, and 1,000 to 1,500 subjects contributed by 6 global collaborators. Sample metadata almost always included a de-identified subject ID, COVID-19 status, age in years and sex. Where HLA class I and class II types were available, the types were taken from metadata supplied by the sample provider, not from assay-based typing. Summary of the overall study and its limitations: Clinical and demographic metadata were provided uncurated, with the amount varying by source and participant.

The collaborating institutions used their own protocols to collect whole blood in K2EDTA tubes. For TCRbeta analysis, collaborator samples were shipped as frozen whole blood, as isolated PBMCs, or as DNA extracted from either sample type. In regard to this clone: Its specific antigen is unknown. No per-base quality is available; no much larger clone lies one base away.

The immunoSEQ Assay, a bias-controlled multiplex PCR, was used to amplify TCRbeta CDR3 regions from genomic DNA. The study's processing was this. The number of nucleated cells in each sample was estimated by amplification of reference gene primers within the assay. Sequence reads were collapsed and filtered to measure the absolute abundance of every unique TCRbeta CDR3 rearrangement. For each sample, productive Simpson clonality was calculated as the square root of Simpson's diversity index across productive rearrangements. This is the immuneACCESS table as TCRdb keeps it, with only in-frame sequences that have V and J called. A part of the clones is gone; compared with another copy, unresolved V genes explain less than half, and the rest is unexplained. From that table come the V and J calls and clone size; the DNA was used to work out D and trimming. The sample contains some 150,000 clones, around 82% of them found a single time. Of the sample, roughly 4.7% is held by the ten largest clones.

The junction shows trimming of 3 bases on V and 3 bases on J, and the gene matches do not reach 3 bases of it. CDR1 and CDR2 (SGHRS, YFSETQ) derive from the germline V gene. The CDR3 covers 14 residues, taking in both the cysteine and the phenylalanine. Of all the DNA, just the CDR3 is kept, 42 bases in frame from base 1. This clonotype was sampled from a woman in her forties or fifties with acute or convalescent COVID-19. The chain employs TRBV5-1 and TRBJ1-3, with 7 bases matching TRBD1. What was sequenced was peripheral blood. The DNA sequence reads TGCGCCAGCAGCTCGACAGGGAATGGAAACACCATATATTTT. Translated, this is CASSSTGNGNTIYF.